These T cell receptor beta chains were read from a single sample in a study of blood T cell repertoires in COVID-19. Sequenced by immunoSEQ multiplex PCR; TCRdb stores in-frame clones only, minus some. The sample records 9,500 to 11,000 clones, 80% to 90% being singletons. The source material was peripheral blood. The receptor source for this set is a man aged 50-60 years with active COVID-19. CDR3s include the opening cysteine and the closing phenylalanine or tryptophan. A D gene is named only where the DNA matches it firmly. Clone sizes are given selectively: once, few, many, or a class where the clone is expanded.

D gene,clone size,V gene,J gene,CDR3 protein,CDR3 DNA
-,few,TRBV11-2,TRBJ1-1,CASSRGGTEAFF,TGTGCCAGCAGCCGGGGAGGCACTGAAGCTTTCTTT
TRBD1,-,TRBV4-1,TRBJ2-7,CASSQGAGTGIHEQYF,TGCGCCAGCAGCCAAGGGGCCGGGACAGGGATCCACGAGCAGTACTTC
-,-,TRBV7-6,TRBJ2-3,CASSLAGGTDTQYF,TGTGCCAGCAGCTTAGCGGGAGGCACAGATACGCAGTATTTT
TRBD1,-,TRBV29-1,TRBJ2-5,CSVVVQGETQYF,TGCAGCGTTGTTGTACAGGGGGAGACCCAGTACTTC
TRBD1,-,TRBV2,TRBJ2-2,CASSGTGGNGELFF,TGTGCCAGCAGTGGGACAGGGGGCAACGGGGAGCTGTTTTTT
-,-,TRBV5-6,TRBJ2-7,CASSHSYEQYF,TGTGCCAGCAGCCACTCCTACGAGCAGTACTTC
TRBD1,-,TRBV13,TRBJ2-2,CASSFSGTGGVDTGELFF,TGTGCCAGCAGCTTTTCCGGGACAGGGGGGGTAGACACCGGGGAGCTGTTTTTT
-,-,TRBV18,TRBJ1-1,CASSPVRGPDTEAFF,TGTGCCAGCTCACCCGTGCGGGGGCCTGACACTGAAGCTTTCTTT
TRBD1,-,TRBV19,TRBJ2-7,CASSSPGQGAYEQYF,TGTGCCAGTAGTTCCCCGGGACAGGGGGCGTACGAGCAGTACTTC
-,-,TRBV7-3,TRBJ2-3,CASSLNRLDTQYF,TGTGCCAGCAGCTTAAACAGGCTAGATACGCAGTATTTT
TRBD2,-,TRBV5-1,TRBJ2-3,CASSLAGPVPGGTSGTDTQYF,TGCGCCAGCAGCTTGGCCGGACCGGTCCCGGGGGGGACTAGCGGGACAGATACGCAGTATTTT
TRBD1,medium-sized,TRBV4-1,TRBJ2-7,CASSRGQGVNEQYF,TGCGCCAGCAGCCGGGGCCAGGGGGTCAACGAGCAGTACTTC
-,few,TRBV6-5,TRBJ2-7,CASSYSDSIRDLDF,TGTGCCAGCAGTTACTCGGATTCGATCAGGGATCTCGACTTC
-,-,TRBV28,TRBJ2-7,CASSGTSNRYEQYF,TGTGCCAGCAGCGGGACTTCTAACCGCTACGAGCAGTACTTC
TRBD1,-,TRBV5-1,TRBJ1-2,CASSSGQGALAGYTF,TGCGCCAGCAGCTCCGGACAGGGGGCCCTGGCGGGCTACACCTTC
TRBD2,-,TRBV27,TRBJ2-1,CASSFAGVYNEQFF,TGTGCCAGCAGTTTTGCGGGAGTTTACAATGAGCAGTTCTTC
-,-,TRBV4-1,TRBJ2-1,CASSQVTGDEQFF,TGCGCCAGCAGCCAAGTGACAGGAGACGAGCAGTTCTTC
TRBD1,-,TRBV19,TRBJ1-1,CASPQGSEAFF,TGTGCCAGCCCACAGGGGTCTGAAGCTTTCTTT
TRBD2,-,TRBV15,TRBJ2-1,CATSRDPSGSLTGDEQFF,TGTGCCACCAGCAGAGATCCTAGCGGGAGCCTGACGGGGGATGAGCAGTTCTTC
TRBD2,-,TRBV10-3,TRBJ2-5,CAITEGTSGVGTQYF,TGTGCCATCACAGAGGGGACTAGCGGGGTCGGGACCCAGTACTTC
TRBD1,few,TRBV7-9,TRBJ2-7,CASSSWTGSYEQYF,TGTGCCAGCAGCTCTTGGACAGGGTCCTACGAGCAGTACTTC
TRBD1,-,TRBV10-3,TRBJ1-4,CAISGTGSTNEKLFF,TGTGCCATCTCCGGGACAGGGTCAACTAATGAAAAACTGTTTTTT
TRBD1,-,TRBV6-1,TRBJ1-5,CASSEDWTGGQPQHF,TGTGCCAGCAGTGAAGATTGGACAGGCGGTCAGCCCCAGCATTTT
TRBD1,few,TRBV25-1,TRBJ1-5,CARRRGGQGAFQPQHF,TGTGCCAGGAGACGAGGGGGACAGGGGGCTTTTCAGCCCCAGCATTTT